This T cell receptor (beta chain) comes out of a study of blood T cell repertoires in COVID-19. About the study: PBMCs, B-cell-depleted T cells, or T cells provided the cDNA or gDNA that made up the material.

The CDR3 runs 14 residues. The ends were cut back, 4 bases at V and 2 bases at J, with 9 bases in the middle. Germline V gives CDR1 KGHSH, CDR2 LQKENI. Original handling: Nucleated cell number was recorded as an estimate derived from reference gene primer amplification. Sequencing used immunoSEQ multiplex PCR; TCRdb keeps in-frame clones, though not all of them. D and trimming come from the DNA, and the V and J calls and clone size come from that table. The table lists 150,000 to 250,000 clones, 87% of them singletons, with about 2.2% in the top ten. Clinical histories supplied by participants themselves formed the basis of cohort assignment.

V usage is TRBV18 and J usage is TRBJ1-5; TRBD1 might be the D (6 bases). The TCR comes from a woman aged 25 to 39 who had recovered from COVID-19. The sample comprised PBMCs or T cells enriched from blood (not recorded which). CDR3 in DNA: TGTGCCAGCTCACAACAGGGAGGCAATCAGCCCCAGCATTTT. This sequence encodes CASSQQGGNQPQHF.